A selection of T cell receptor beta chains follows, all from one sample in a study of cytomegalovirus exposure and HLA in healthy donors. Sequencing was performed with immunoSEQ multiplex PCR; in TCRdb, only in-frame clones are kept and a portion is missing. This sample has just under 75,000 clones, with around 94% found just once. The sample taken for sequencing was PBMCs. The receptors derive from a woman between 18 and 29 years old in good health and CMV-seropositive. The CDR3 runs from the conserved cysteine through the conserved F or W. A D gene is named only where the DNA matches it firmly. A clone size is listed for some rows: how often the clone was seen (once, few, many), or a class if it is expanded.

.	TRBV4-2	.	TRBJ1-2	CASSQDGQRTNYGYTF	TGTGCCAGCAGCCAAGACGGACAGAGAACCAACTATGGCTACACCTTC
.	TRBV7-3	TRBD2	TRBJ2-2	CASSMGLAGGPNTGELFF	TGTGCCAGCAGCATGGGACTAGCGGGAGGGCCGAACACCGGGGAGCTGTTTTTT
.	TRBV5-6	.	TRBJ1-4	CASSPNREVEKLFF	TGTGCCAGCAGCCCTAACCGGGAGGTGGAAAAACTGTTTTTT
.	TRBV18	TRBD1	TRBJ2-1	CASSRPGGLDEQFF	TGTGCCAGCTCACGCCCAGGGGGCCTAGATGAGCAGTTCTTC
few	TRBV27	TRBD1	TRBJ2-5	CASSLLHRDSQETQYF	TGTGCCAGCAGTTTACTTCATCGGGACAGCCAGGAGACCCAGTACTTC
.	TRBV15	TRBD1	TRBJ1-1	CATSRVNRGTEAFF	TGTGCCACCAGCAGAGTCAACAGGGGAACTGAAGCTTTCTTT
.	TRBV5-6	.	TRBJ2-2	CASSLPITSGELFF	TGTGCCAGCAGCCTACCAATCACCTCCGGGGAGCTGTTTTTT
.	TRBV6-1	.	TRBJ2-5	CASSEPQQMYQETQYF	TGTGCCAGCAGTGAGCCCCAACAGATGTACCAAGAGACCCAGTACTTC
.	TRBV14	TRBD1	TRBJ1-1	CASSQDQGVTEAFF	TGTGCCAGCAGCCAAGATCAGGGGGTGACTGAAGCTTTCTTT
.	TRBV10-2	.	TRBJ1-2	CASTPSGGRLGYTF	TGCGCCAGCACTCCTTCCGGGGGGCGATTGGGCTACACCTTC
.	TRBV5-1	TRBD2	TRBJ2-1	CASSYRLAGGLSSYNEQFF	TGCGCCAGCAGCTACCGACTAGCGGGAGGGCTAAGCTCCTACAATGAGCAGTTCTTC
.	TRBV7-9	.	TRBJ2-3	CASSLSWPPYGPTTRAQYF	TGTGCCAGCAGCCTATCGTGGCCTCCATATGGTCCTACAACGCGGGCGCAGTATTTT
.	TRBV6-1	.	TRBJ2-7	CASSVNRGASYEQYF	TGTGCCAGCAGTGTGAATCGGGGAGCATCCTACGAGCAGTACTTC
.	TRBV5-5	.	TRBJ1-6	CASSSQGIRGSPLHF	TGTGCCAGCAGCTCGCAGGGGATTCGGGGTTCACCCCTCCACTTT
.	TRBV6-5	.	TRBJ2-3	CASSYRGFTDTQYF	TGTGCCAGCAGTTACCGGGGGTTCACAGATACGCAGTATTTT
.	TRBV7-2	.	TRBJ1-6	CASSLQGYNSPLHF	TGTGCCAGCAGCCTACAGGGTTATAATTCACCCCTCCACTTT
.	TRBV6-6	.	TRBJ2-5	CASEPRGTLEETQYF	TGTGCCAGCGAACCAAGGGGTACGCTCGAAGAGACCCAGTACTTC
.	TRBV29-1	.	TRBJ1-1	CSVVRGEGSFF	TGCAGCGTTGTGCGCGGGGAAGGGTCTTTCTTT
once	TRBV6-5	.	TRBJ1-4	CASSRGGGINEKLFF	TGTGCCAGCAGTAGGGGGGGAGGAATTAATGAAAAACTGTTTTTT
.	TRBV19	TRBD1	TRBJ1-2	CASSTGQGAGGYTF	TGTGCCAGTAGTACGGGACAGGGGGCGGGAGGCTACACCTTC
.	TRBV9	.	TRBJ1-1	CASSGSSAEAFF	TGTGCCAGCAGCGGCTCGAGCGCTGAAGCTTTCTTT
.	TRBV18	.	TRBJ1-5	CASSQTGTPRPNQPQHF	TGTGCCAGCTCACAAACCGGGACTCCCCGCCCCAATCAGCCCCAGCATTTT
.	TRBV10-1	TRBD1	TRBJ1-6	CASSPGTGSPLHF	TGCGCCAGCAGTCCCGGGACAGGATCACCCCTCCACTTT
.	TRBV19	.	TRBJ2-4	CASSIYGGMDIQYF	TGTGCCAGTAGTATCTATGGCGGGATGGACATTCAGTACTTC
.	TRBV28	TRBD2	TRBJ2-1	CASSGASGGRYNEQFF	TGTGCCAGCAGTGGGGCTAGCGGGGGACGTTACAATGAGCAGTTCTTC